This T cell receptor beta chain was captured by sequencing in a study of T cell responses to AZD1222 COVID-19 vaccine. The CDR3 has 14 residues. CDR1 MNHEY and CDR2 SVGAGI come from the germline V gene. The V end lost 7 bases, the J end lost 0 bases, and 12 bases lay between the germline ends. Only in-frame clones appear in the TCRdb table, and some are missing; sequencing was by immunoSEQ multiplex PCR. The data hold some 110,000 clones, with around 89% observed a single time. Sequencing was performed on peripheral blood, taken 28 days after the second AZD1222 dose. The clonotype was recovered from an adult who received the AZD1222 COVID-19 vaccine. This chain uses TRBV6-5 with TRBJ1-2; D is undetermined. CDR3 in amino acids: CASTTPETNYGYTF. DNA for the CDR3: TGTGCCAGCACCACCCCGGAAACTAACTATGGCTACACCTTC.